This T cell receptor (beta chain) was sequenced in a study of neoadjuvant anti-PD-1 for oral cavity cancer. General observations from the study: Non-responders to neoadjuvant nivolumab had significantly more clonal PBMC T cells than responders. Treg/Th17 ratio rose with pretreatment blood and fell with post-treatment tumor TCRbeta clonality.

Trimming left V 0 bases short and J 2 bases short, with 12 bases between. The CDR3 consists of 15 residues. CDR1 SGHRS and CDR2 YFSETQ come from the germline V gene. With respect to this clone: Its antigen is as yet unknown.

Documented time point: after neoadjuvant nivolumab, at surgical resection. Sequencing was performed with immunoSEQ multiplex PCR; in TCRdb, only in-frame clones are kept and a portion is missing. This sample has about 68,000 clones, with approximately 85% found just once. The J gene is TRBJ2-7, the V gene TRBV5-1; perhaps TRBD2 as D (6 bases). Sequenced here: PBMCs, sampled after nivolumab (anti-PD-1) treatment. This TCR was recovered from a person between 40 and 80 years old with oral cavity squamous cell carcinoma. For the CDR3, the DNA is TGCGCCAGCAGCTTGGGTAGCGGACCAACCTACGAGCAGTACTTC. The encoded protein is CASSLGSGPTYEQYF.